What follows is one TCR beta chain and its context. This clonotype was seen more than once but under ten times. Its antigen remains unidentified. No quality values exist for individual bases; no much larger clone is one base distant. The CDR3 starts with the cysteine, ends with the phenylalanine, and has 16 residues. The entry retains the CDR3 DNA only, 48 bases that are in frame from base 1. Clipping removes 4 bases from V and 5 bases from J, with 10 as the unmatched junction base count. CDR1 and CDR2 (MGHRA, YSYEKL) derive from the germline V gene. The sample's time point, from its label and the paper: patch test 3, about 24 weeks after DPC sensitization. The treatment or condition label for this specimen denotes: therapeutic diphenylcyclopropenone sensitization with weekly scalp DPC. Blood at each patch-test visit was drawn before the patch test was applied. Eligible patients were aged 18 to 70, diagnosed with alopecia, deemed suitable for DPC therapy, and excluded if pregnant. Unfractionated whole blood was collected in Tempus Blood RNA tubes, and total RNA was extracted from that blood.

These data come from a study of human T cells and chemical hapten exposure (dated by TCRdb to 2020 to 2023). Regarding the research as a whole: For sensitization, 2% DPC in acetone was applied to a roughly 2 cm by roughly 2 cm area of upper inner arm skin. Throughout the study period of roughly 24 weeks, patients also received therapeutic DPC doses to the scalp every week. Patch testing on the upper back used Finn chambers containing 0.01% DPC, with scoring done after 6 days according to International Contact Dermatitis Research Group standards. The patient cohort, mostly female, included alopecia areata with under or over 50% scalp involvement, alopecia totalis and alopecia universalis. Libraries were pooled for sequencing, and per-sample TCR yields varied mainly because of small differences in library volumes within the pool. In alopecia patients, the study followed how the peripheral blood TCR repertoire changed in vivo over primary and secondary sensitization to diphenylcyclopropenone (DPC), a hapten. Blood samples were taken from patients before sensitization (week 0) and then at 2, 6 and about 24 weeks after DPC sensitization. Blood for TCR sequencing was provided by twenty-nine alopecia patients at one to four time points (pre-sensitization, 2, 6 and 24 weeks). Paper-wide results and their limitations: DPC sensitization did not change the number of TCRs with a frequency above 1 in 1000, and there was no evidence of changes in global repertoire structure. Because all patients had alopecia, a presumed autoimmune disease, the immune response of the patients might differ from that of healthy individuals. The number of PT1 expanded TCRs positively correlated with patch test score, significant at thresholds 8, 16 and 32 but not 4. Repeated subsampling changed both the strength of the expansion versus patch-test correlation and the threshold at which the correlation became significant. Significantly more large CDR3 similarity clusters were formed by expanded TCRs than by pre-sensitization or healthy control sets, consistent with antigen-driven responses.

The library was made by RACE. TCRdb records NextSeq 500 as the sequencer. Library preparation attached unique molecular identifiers to individual cDNA molecules for quantitative, reproducible TCR counting. From each blood RNA sample, both TCR alpha and TCR beta chains were sequenced. Processing in the source paper ran as follows. The median number of TCRs per sample was around 100,000, ranging from 23,224 to 690,600. V, J and CDR3 annotation of the TCR reads was carried out using the Decombinator software suite. For PS versus PT1 abundance plots, all samples were subsampled to the same number of TCRs (28,000). Expanded TCRs were defined as absent before sensitization and observed at least eight times at the 2-week time point. TCRdb reanalyzed the raw reads on its own, using fastp at Q25 for trimming and MiXCR for clone calling, and kept in-frame beta chains. Records with the same CDR3 protein are collapsed into one entry carrying the most frequent genes and DNA. These V and J calls rely on TCRdb rather than the paper's analysis. The sample table lists about 160,000 distinct CDR3 sequences, approximately 30% of them with a count of one. Under 2.5% of the sample is held by the ten biggest clonotypes.

This receptor was taken from a woman between 18 and 29 years old with alopecia areata. Some clones in this sample may be carry-over from other donors' samples. This chain is built from TRBV4-1 and TRBJ1-4; TRBD1 matches 7 bases in the middle. Sequenced here: whole blood, sampled in connection with sensitization to the hapten diphenylcyclopropenone (DPC). CDR3 loop: CASSPTPGGTNEKLFF. The sequence in DNA is TGCGCCAGCAGCCCGACGCCAGGGGGGACAAATGAAAAACTGTTTTTT.